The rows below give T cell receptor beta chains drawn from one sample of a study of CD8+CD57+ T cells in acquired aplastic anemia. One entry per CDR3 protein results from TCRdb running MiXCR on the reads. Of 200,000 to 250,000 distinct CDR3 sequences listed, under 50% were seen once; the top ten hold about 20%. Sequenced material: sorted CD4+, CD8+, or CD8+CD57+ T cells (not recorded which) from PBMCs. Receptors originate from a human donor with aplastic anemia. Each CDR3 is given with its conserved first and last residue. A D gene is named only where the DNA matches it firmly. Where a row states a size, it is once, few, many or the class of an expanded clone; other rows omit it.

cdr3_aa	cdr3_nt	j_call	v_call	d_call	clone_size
CASSLRQGDTQYF	TGTGCCAGCAGCCTAAGACAGGGAGATACGCAGTATTTT	TRBJ2-3	TRBV7-2	TRBD1	NA
CSAPQGVVGGYTF	TGCAGTGCTCCACAGGGGGTGGTGGGTGGCTACACCTTC	TRBJ1-2	TRBV20-1	TRBD1	NA
CASSTPGQGPGLLRNEQFF	TGTGCCAGCAGCACCCCAGGACAGGGTCCGGGATTGTTACGCAATGAGCAGTTCTTC	TRBJ2-1	TRBV5-5	TRBD1	many
CASSNSNNSPLHF	TGTGCCAGCAGCAACAGTAATAATTCACCCCTCCACTTT	TRBJ1-6	TRBV12-5	NA	NA
CASSLWTAKSNQYF	TGTGCCAGCAGCTTATGGACAGCCAAGAGCAATCAGTACTTC	TRBJ2-5	TRBV7-9	NA	NA
CATSEGRQGLYQETQYF	TGTGCCACCAGTGAGGGAAGACAGGGTCTGTACCAAGAGACCCAGTACTTC	TRBJ2-5	TRBV24-1	TRBD1	few
CASSARGVGTEAFF	TGTGCCAGCAGTGCCAGGGGAGTTGGGACTGAAGCTTTCTTT	TRBJ1-1	TRBV12-3/TRBV12-4	NA	many
CASSSNPGAYEQYF	TGTGCCAGTAGTAGCAATCCGGGAGCCTACGAGCAGTACTTC	TRBJ2-7	TRBV19	NA	NA
CSAAQFGAKDEQYF	TGCAGTGCAGCACAGTTTGGGGCGAAAGACGAGCAGTACTTC	TRBJ2-7	TRBV20-1	NA	many
CASSGDRVTYGYTF	TGTGCCAGCAGTGGGGACAGGGTGACTTATGGCTACACCTTC	TRBJ1-2	TRBV2	TRBD1	NA
CSARDPAMNTEAFF	TGCAGTGCTAGAGATCCGGCTATGAACACTGAAGCTTTCTTT	TRBJ1-1	TRBV20-1	NA	many
CASSLLKYTQYF	TGTGCCAGCAGCCTCTTGAAATACACGCAGTATTTT	TRBJ2-3	TRBV6-1	NA	many
CASSVRGADVQTF	TGCGCCAGCAGTGTGAGAGGGGCCGACGTCCAGACTTTC	TRBJ2-6	TRBV5-1	NA	NA
CSARRETESSYEQYF	TGCAGTGCTAGGCGGGAGACCGAGAGCTCCTACGAGCAGTACTTC	TRBJ2-7	TRBV20-1	TRBD2	many
CASTGTGTGYTF	TGTGCCAGTACCGGGACAGGGACTGGCTACACCTTC	TRBJ1-2	TRBV19	TRBD1	NA
CASRGPGQPQHF	TGTGCCAGTAGGGGACCGGGTCAGCCCCAGCATTTT	TRBJ1-5	TRBV19	NA	NA
CASSSNDRITYEQYF	TGCGCCAGCAGCTCCAACGACAGGATAACCTACGAGCAGTACTTC	TRBJ2-7	TRBV5-1	NA	NA
CASSPWAVDTQYF	TGTGCCAGCAGCCCCTGGGCGGTAGATACGCAGTATTTT	TRBJ2-3	TRBV2	NA	NA
CASSQYGTGHTGELFF	TGCGCCAGCAGCCAGTACGGGACAGGACACACCGGGGAGCTGTTTTTT	TRBJ2-2	TRBV5-1	TRBD1	NA
CASSQGTEAFF	TGTGCCAGCAGTCAGGGCACTGAAGCTTTCTTT	TRBJ1-1	TRBV12-3/TRBV12-4	NA	few
CASSEVRPRRPNEQFF	TGTGCCAGCAGTGAAGTACGGCCCCGGCGTCCCAATGAGCAGTTCTTC	TRBJ2-1	TRBV2	NA	NA
CASSFRDTDTQYF	TGTGCCAGCAGTTTTCGGGACACAGATACGCAGTATTTT	TRBJ2-3	TRBV12-3/TRBV12-4	NA	NA
CASCHHSIGTGKSPLHF	TGCGCCAGCTGCCATCACTCCATCGGGACAGGCAAGTCACCCCTCCACTTT	TRBJ1-6	TRBV5-1	TRBD1	many
CASSRRTQGEEDGYTF	TGTGCCAGCAGCCGCCGGACGCAAGGGGAGGAAGATGGCTACACCTTC	TRBJ1-2	TRBV11-3	NA	NA
CASSQRNTGELFF	TGCGCCAGCAGCCAGAGGAACACCGGGGAGCTGTTTTTT	TRBJ2-2	TRBV4-1	NA	many
CSAAGLAGGNEQYF	TGCAGTGCTGCGGGACTAGCGGGGGGTAATGAGCAGTATTTT	TRBJ2-3	TRBV20-1	TRBD2	NA
CASSLVSGQGTGELFF	TGTGCCAGCAGCTTAGTTTCGGGACAGGGAACCGGGGAGCTGTTTTTT	TRBJ2-2	TRBV7-2	TRBD1	NA
CASSLTAGAGYNSPLHF	TGTGCCAGCAGCTTGACCGCGGGAGCGGGCTATAATTCACCCCTCCACTTT	TRBJ1-6	TRBV5-6	NA	many
CASRGRPGANVLTF	TGTGCCAGCAGGGGGAGGCCTGGGGCCAACGTCCTGACTTTC	TRBJ2-6	TRBV6-5	NA	NA
CASSQERSLHF	TGTGCCAGCAGCCAAGAAAGATCCCTCCACTTT	TRBJ1-6	TRBV3-1	NA	many
CASSLRRGVLTF	TGTGCCAGCAGCTTACGGCGGGGTGTCCTGACTTTC	TRBJ2-6	TRBV7-6	NA	NA
CASSTGQGISYEQYF	TGCGCCAGCAGCACGGGACAGGGGATTTCTTACGAGCAGTACTTC	TRBJ2-7	TRBV5-1	TRBD1	many
CVTSRGTARANEQYF	TGTGTCACCAGCAGAGGGACCGCGAGGGCCAATGAGCAGTACTTC	TRBJ2-7	TRBV15	NA	NA
CASSLLGTGSGEQYF	TGTGCCAGCAGCTTATTAGGGACAGGTAGTGGGGAGCAGTACTTC	TRBJ2-7	TRBV7-3	TRBD1	NA
CASRSTGVIEKLFF	TGTGCCAGCAGGTCGACAGGGGTAATTGAAAAACTGTTTTTT	TRBJ1-4	TRBV6-5	TRBD1	NA
CASSVQPGNTIYF	TGTGCCAGCAGCGTACAGCCCGGAAACACCATATATTTT	TRBJ1-3	TRBV9	NA	NA
CATSRDLGGLHTEAFF	TGTGCCACCAGCAGAGATCTGGGGGGGCTACACACTGAAGCTTTCTTT	TRBJ1-1	TRBV15	NA	NA
CASSDPPAAKHGYTF	TGTGCCAGCAGTGACCCTCCCGCGGCCAAGCATGGCTACACCTTC	TRBJ1-2	TRBV6-4	NA	NA
CASSPEGQTQYF	TGTGCCAGCAGCCCCGAGGGACAGACCCAGTACTTC	TRBJ2-5	TRBV7-2	NA	NA
CASRYRVLATNEKLFF	TGTGCCAGCAGATACAGGGTTTTGGCCACTAATGAAAAACTGTTTTTT	TRBJ1-4	TRBV6-5	NA	few
CASSVSPGRYGYTF	TGTGCCAGCAGCGTATCGCCAGGCCGCTATGGCTACACCTTC	TRBJ1-2	TRBV9	NA	many
CATSSQEKGQASYEQYF	TGTGCCACCAGCAGCCAAGAAAAGGGACAGGCATCCTACGAGCAGTACTTC	TRBJ2-7	TRBV15	TRBD1	NA
CASTLAGGEDTGELFF	TGTGCCAGCACCCTAGCGGGGGGGGAGGACACCGGGGAGCTGTTTTTT	TRBJ2-2	TRBV6-5	TRBD2	few
CASSGQGFGAYEQYF	TGTGCCAGCAGCGGACAGGGTTTCGGTGCCTACGAGCAGTACTTC	TRBJ2-7	TRBV7-2	TRBD1	few
CASSLALRAGNTIYF	TGTGCCAGCAGCTTAGCGCTCAGGGCTGGAAACACCATATATTTT	TRBJ1-3	TRBV7-4	NA	NA
CASSPPGNTYEQYF	TGTGCCAGCAGCCCCCCAGGGAATACCTACGAGCAGTACTTC	TRBJ2-7	TRBV7-2	NA	NA
CASSLVGGYSTDTQYF	TGCGCCAGCAGCTTGGTAGGGGGGTACAGCACAGATACGCAGTATTTT	TRBJ2-3	TRBV5-1	NA	many
CASSPKTEVYGYTF	TGTGCCAGCAGTCCGAAGACAGAAGTCTATGGCTACACCTTC	TRBJ1-2	TRBV2	NA	many
CASSYPGQGLEQYF	TGTGCCAGTAGTTACCCGGGACAGGGGTTGGAGCAGTACTTC	TRBJ2-7	TRBV19	TRBD1	NA
CASSLASDGEAFF	TGCGCCAGCAGCTTGGCCTCCGACGGAGAAGCTTTCTTT	TRBJ1-1	TRBV5-1	NA	many
CAITDRVNSPLHF	TGTGCCATCACCGACAGGGTGAATTCACCCCTCCACTTT	TRBJ1-6	TRBV10-3	TRBD1	many
CSAGQGWPNEQFF	TGCAGTGCCGGACAGGGGTGGCCCAATGAGCAGTTCTTC	TRBJ2-1	TRBV20-1	TRBD1	many
CASSLSGGVFGYTF	TGTGCCAGCAGTTTATCGGGGGGCGTATTTGGCTACACCTTC	TRBJ1-2	TRBV28	NA	NA
CASSRTGDHEKLFF	TGTGCCAGCAGCCGGACAGGGGACCATGAAAAACTGTTTTTT	TRBJ1-4	TRBV7-9	TRBD1	many